Detailed here is one T cell receptor (beta chain). Its antigen is as yet unknown. This sample was taken from a study of CD8 T cells in ankylosing spondylitis. Generation of TCR beta libraries employed quantitative 5'-RACE incorporating molecular barcodes. A single record per CDR3 protein comes from TCRdb applying MiXCR to the 5' RACE reads. Of hundreds of thousands of distinct CDR3 sequences in the sample, roughly 25% were seen once. Points from the study as a whole: Previous work reported some of these motif variants in the synovial fluid and blood of reactive arthritis. As reported, disease-linked clones showed significant enrichment in matched ankylosing spondylitis synovial fluid. Roughly eight highly homologous variants made up a TCR beta motif that seemed to typify ankylosing spondylitis blood.

Trimming removed 4 bases from V and 4 bases from J; junction bases left unmatched: 11. This CDR3 region has 17 residues. The germline CDR1 and CDR2 sequences are DFQATT and SNEGSKA (reference sequence). The chain carries TRBV20-1 and TRBJ2-3; 13 nucleotides match TRBD2. Sample: blood, either unsorted or a sorted T cell fraction (not recorded which). This receptor was identified in a male donor with ankylosing spondylitis. CDR3 residues: CSAKDGLAGVESDTQYF. CDR3 in DNA: TGCAGTGCTAAGGACGGACTAGCGGGAGTTGAATCAGATACGCAGTATTTT.